These 17 T cell receptor beta chains originate from one sample sequenced in a study of tumor-infiltrating lymphocytes in primary liver carcinoma. The investigators made TCR beta cDNA from roughly 460 ng total RNA, using a constant-region primer. Three nested multiplex PCR rounds of slightly modified ARM-PCR generated TCR beta libraries. Investigators reported that the first two PCR rounds, at 10 cycles each, used TRBV1-TRBV30 forward primers with a C-beta reverse primer. A single record per CDR3 protein comes from TCRdb applying MiXCR to the multiplex PCR reads. The repertoire holds tens of thousands of distinct CDR3 sequences, with 75% as singletons. For each extraction, RNA and DNA were obtained together from around 20-30 mg of unsorted bulk tissue. The sample consisted of tumor-adjacent normal liver tissue. Receptors were obtained from a woman younger than 45 with primary liver carcinoma and hepatitis B virus infection.

Details on this clonotype: Just one base apart from a much larger clone, this may be a read error. The chain carries TRBV5-1 and TRBJ2-3; possibly TRBD1 for D (6 bases). The V and J ends lost 9 bases and 7 bases respectively, with 33 bases between them. Germline loops: CDR1 SGHRS, CDR2 YFSETQ. The CDR3 is made up of 18 amino acids. The CDR3 region is CATFTYIYRESTSNTQYF. CDR3 DNA: TGCGCCACCTTCACCTATATTTACAGGGAGTCCACCTCAAATACGCAGTATTTT. The entire variable domain, with the rest obtained from reference TRBV5-1 and TRBJ2-3, is as follows: KAGVTQTPRYLIKTRGQQVTLSCSPISGHRSVSWYQQTPGQGLQFLFEYFSETQRNKGNFPGRFSGRQFSNSRSEMNVSTLELGDSALYLCATFTYIYRESTSNTQYFGPGTRLTVL.

This clonotype has just one count. The genes are TRBV12-3 or TRBV12-4 and TRBJ2-2; 8 bases line up with TRBD2. V gave up 9 bases and J gave up 6 bases; unmatched junction bases: 9. The CDR3 covers 14 residues. This chain's CDR3 is CARCPGLGAGELFF. DNA for the CDR3: TGTGCCAGATGTCCGGGACTAGGGGCCGGGGAGCTGTTTTTT.

About this clonotype itself: This is likely a read error, given that the CDR3 carries no conserved phenylalanine or tryptophan at its end. The rearrangement uses TRBV12-5 and TRBJ2-1; 10 positions match TRBD2. J was trimmed by 6 bases and V by 7 bases; bases with no gene match: 12. Germline V gene lookup returns CDR1 LGHNT and CDR2 FRNRAP. The CDR3 has 16 residues. CDR3 bases: TGTGCTAGTGTTCCGCCGGAAGCGGGAGGGATCAATGAGCAGTTCGTC. It codes for CASVPPEAGGINEQFV.

For this clonotype: The junction shows a germline mismatch at one end, possibly a read error. CDR3 in DNA: TGTGTCAGCGCATTACTAGCGGGAGATGGGGAGACCCAGTACTTC. This encodes CVSALLAGDGETQYF. The chain has TRBV12-3 or TRBV12-4 and TRBJ2-5, with 11 positions matching TRBD2. CDR3 length: 15 residues.

In this sample, this clonotype turned up a few times. DNA of the CDR3: TGTGCCAGCAGCTCGGCACCGGGAATAGCAGGTAATGAGCAGTTCTTC. It specifies CASSSAPGIAGNEQFF. The V gene is TRBV5-6, the J gene TRBJ2-1; possibly TRBD2 for D (5 bases). The CDR3 length is 16 residues. Germline lookup yields CDR1 SGHDT and CDR2 YYEEEE. With 3 bases removed from V and 7 bases from J, the gap between germline ends came to 20 bases.

This clonotype was recorded at least ten times. The chain joins TRBV6-2 or TRBV6-3 to TRBJ2-6; no clear D. The CDR3 has 16 amino acids. The V end was cut by 5 bases, the J end by 0 bases, with 11 bases between. Germline assignment: CDR1 MNHEY and CDR2 SVGEGT. The CDR3 DNA follows: TGTGCCAGCAGTATAGGTGGTGACTCTGGGGCCAACGTCCTGACTTTC. Protein product: CASSIGGDSGANVLTF.

This clonotype turned up a few times. A much larger clone is a single base away; this may be a read error. This chain connects TRBV12-3 or TRBV12-4 to TRBJ2-2, with 8 bases fitting TRBD1. There are 15 residues in the CDR3. The V and J ends lost 5 bases and 1 base, in that order; junction bases with no gene match: 3. The CDR3, as DNA: TGTGCCAGCAGTACCGGGACAGGGAACACCGGGGAGCTGTTTTTT. Protein: CASSTGTGNTGELFF.

Worth noting for this clonotype: An end of the junction differs from the germline gene, which may be a read error. The gene calls are TRBV12-3 or TRBV12-4 and TRBJ2-1, with 8 bases lining up with TRBD2. The length of the CDR3 is 15 residues. The CDR3 coding sequence is TGTGCCTGCAGGACCGGGACTAGTGGGGGATTTGAGCACTTCTTC. Amino acids: CACRTGTSGGFEHFF.

The chain is built from TRBV6-6 and TRBJ2-5, with 8 nucleotides matching TRBD1. The CDR3 consists of 15 residues. Germline values: CDR1 MNHNY, CDR2 SVGAGI (reference sequence). Trimming removed 7 bases from V and 4 bases from J; junction bases left unmatched: 11. The CDR3 nucleotides read TGTGCCAGCACTTCATCGGGACAGGCCCCAGAGACCCAGTACTTC. It specifies CASTSSGQAPETQYF.

Comment on this clonotype: It may be a read error: a sequence one base away is much more abundant. The chain links TRBV7-8 to TRBJ2-4, with D possibly being TRBD2 (5 bases). Germline CDR1 and CDR2: SGHVS and FQNEAQ. The CDR3 loop spans 16 amino acids. The CDR3 DNA reads as TGTGCCAGCAGCTTGGGGAAAGGGCTAGCCAAAAACACTCAGTACTTC. Protein sequence: CASSLGKGLAKNTQYF.

To note about this clonotype: One end of the junction is discordant with germline, which a read error may explain. V is TRBV12-3 or TRBV12-4 and J is TRBJ1-2, with TRBD1 as a possible D gene (5 bases). This CDR3 is 13 amino acids long. CDR3 in DNA: TGTGCCAGCAGTTTTTGGACACTTTATGGTTACACCTTC. It is translated as CASSFWTLYGYTF.

The chain has TRBV11-2 and TRBJ1-2; tentatively, D is TRBD1 (6 bases). Germline V lookup: CDR1 SGHAT, CDR2 FQNNGV. The CDR3 loop spans 14 amino acids. The CDR3 sequence is CGNTQRGGGGGYTF. Written as DNA, the CDR3 is TGTGGCAATACTCAGAGGGGGGGGGGTGGAGGCTACACCTTC.

This clonotype was counted many times. This chain joins TRBV6-5 and TRBJ2-7; D may be TRBD1 (6 bases). The CDR3 loop spans 15 amino acids. V was shortened by 6 bases and J by 4 bases, with 19 bases between the two germline ends. Germline assignment: CDR1 MNHEY and CDR2 SVGAGI. CDR3 bases: TGTGCCAGCAGGGCGACAGGCTTTAAGGGGTACGAGCAGTACTTC. It codes for CASRATGFKGYEQYF.

This chain connects TRBV6-5 to TRBJ2-1; 9 nucleotides match TRBD2. This CDR3 has 16 residues. The junction had 13 bases not matched to a gene; V was cut back by 6 bases and J by 7 bases. Germline V lookup: CDR1 MNHEY, CDR2 SVGAGI. The CDR3: CASRVWPREGQNEQFF. DNA of the CDR3: TGTGCCAGCAGAGTGTGGCCGCGGGAGGGCCAAAATGAGCAGTTCTTC.

This clonotype was recorded at least ten times. The chain combines TRBV10-3 with TRBJ2-5, with 7 bases lining up with TRBD1. The CDR3 extends over 13 amino acids. The J segment lost 2 bases and the V segment lost 6 bases, leaving 3 bases of the junction unmatched. The V gene's germline CDR1 is ENHRY and CDR2 SYGVKD. CDR3 loop: CAISRDRQETQYF. The CDR3, as DNA: TGTGCCATCAGCCGGGACAGACAAGAGACCCAGTACTTC.

Comment on this clonotype: The germline gene is not matched at one end of the junction; a read error may be the cause. V gene TRBV11-3 combines with J gene TRBJ2-7; the match to TRBD1 covers 7 bases. The germline CDR1 and CDR2 sequences are SGHNT and YENEEA. The CDR3 has 16 amino acids. This CDR3 reads CVSSRGIGTVVYEQYF. CDR3 DNA sequence: TGTGTCAGCAGTAGGGGGATAGGGACAGTTGTCTACGAGCAGTATTTC.

The rearrangement uses TRBV6-6 and TRBJ1-1; a weak D match, TRBD1 (6 bases). Germline V gives CDR1 MNHNY, CDR2 SVGAGI (reference sequence). The germline V and J ends were trimmed by 5 bases and 10 bases, with 14 bases remaining between them. The length of the CDR3 is 12 residues. The CDR3, as DNA: TGTGCCAGCAGTCCGCCGGAACAGGGAGCTTTCTTT. Its translation is CASSPPEQGAFF.